One sample yielded the 8 T cell receptor beta chains listed below, sequenced in a study of blood T cell repertoires in COVID-19. The repertoire was sequenced with immunoSEQ multiplex PCR; TCRdb's copy has only in-frame clones and lacks some. The repertoire holds under 300,000 clones, just over 85% seen once, with less than 3% in the top ten. Sequencing was carried out using peripheral blood. These receptors were collected from a woman under 40 with active or convalescent COVID-19.

In DNA form, the CDR3 reads TGTGCCAGCAGTTACTCGAATCGCAGGGTGCTCGGAAGGTCCTACAATGAGCAGTTCTTC. Its translation is CASSYSNRRVLGRSYNEQFF. The rearrangement links TRBV6-2 or TRBV6-3 to TRBJ2-1, with a possible D match to TRBD1 (5 bases). Germline CDR1 reads MNHEY; CDR2 reads SVGEGT. The CDR3 totals 20 residues. Trimming shortened V by 0 bases and J by 1 base, and 22 bases separated the two germline ends.

The rearrangement links TRBV2 to TRBJ1-2, with 7 bases fitting TRBD1. Germline CDR1 is SNHLY and CDR2 is FYNNEI. V was pared by 4 bases and J by 6 bases, with 8 bases of the junction left unmatched. CDR3 length: 14 residues. The DNA for the CDR3 is TGTGCCAGCAGTGGACAGGGCGCCGGAGATGGCTACACCTTC. Protein: CASSGQGAGDGYTF. Using reference TRBV2 and TRBJ1-2 for the parts outside the CDR3, the full variable domain is EPEVTQTPSHQVTQMGQEVILRCVPISNHLYFYWYRQILGQKVEFLVSFYNNEISEKSEIFDDQFSVERPDGSNFTLKIRSTKLEDSAMYFCASSGQGAGDGYTFGSGTRLTVV.

The CDR3 sequence is CASSTTGYPYEQYF. Written as DNA, the CDR3 is TGTGCCAGCAGCACAACAGGTTATCCCTACGAGCAGTACTTC. V usage is TRBV7-9 and J usage is TRBJ2-7, with D tentatively TRBD1 (5 bases). V lost 5 bases to trimming and J lost 2 bases, with 13 bases between them. The CDR3 totals 14 residues. The germline V gene encodes CDR1 SEHNR and CDR2 FQNEAQ (reference sequence).

The chain employs TRBV6-2 or TRBV6-3 and TRBJ1-1; D remains unclear. The CDR3 loop spans 13 amino acids. V gave up 6 bases and J gave up 1 base, with 9 bases separating them. Germline V lookup: CDR1 MNHEY, CDR2 SVGEGT. CDR3: CASSKPPNTEAFF. The CDR3 region has the DNA TGTGCCAGCAGCAAGCCTCCGAACACTGAAGCTTTCTTT.

The chain links TRBV13 to TRBJ2-5; maybe TRBD2 (6 bases). The V and J ends lost 1 base and 5 bases respectively, with 11 bases between them. In germline, CDR1 is PRHDT, CDR2 FYEKMQ (reference sequence). The CDR3 totals 14 residues. CDR3 sequence: CASSLAPRGETQYF. CDR3 sequence (DNA): TGTGCCAGCAGCTTAGCACCTCGGGGGGAGACCCAGTACTTC. The whole variable domain, filled in from reference TRBV13 and TRBJ2-5, reads AAGVIQSPRHLIKEKRETATLKCYPIPRHDTVYWYQQGPGQDPQFLISFYEKMQSDKGSIPDRFSAQQFSDYHSELNMSSLELGDSALYFCASSLAPRGETQYFGPGTRLLVL.

The rearrangement uses TRBV6-5 and TRBJ2-2; 10 nucleotides align to TRBD2. The J segment lost 9 bases and the V segment lost 5 bases, leaving 9 bases of the junction unmatched. This CDR3 is 15 amino acids long. Germline CDR1 is MNHEY and CDR2 is SVGAGI. CDR3 amino acids: CASSPPSGGTRELFF. DNA of the CDR3: TGTGCCAGCAGTCCCCCTAGCGGGGGTACCCGGGAGCTGTTTTTT.

The CDR3 spells CASSLGGARINTIYF. CDR3 DNA sequence: TGTGCCAGCAGTTTAGGAGGGGCGCGGATAAACACCATATATTTT. This chain links TRBV28 with TRBJ1-3; maybe TRBD1 (5 bases). V was pared by 2 bases and J by 6 bases, with 14 bases between. The germline V gene encodes CDR1 MDHEN and CDR2 SYDVKM. This CDR3 has 15 residues.

V usage is TRBV5-1 and J usage is TRBJ1-6, with 9 bases fitting TRBD1. The length of the CDR3 is 14 residues. The germline CDR1 and CDR2 sequences are SGHRS and YFSETQ. With 3 bases clipped from V and 8 bases from J, the junction kept 3 bases outside the gene matches. CDR3 sequence reads: CASSSGQGDSPLHF. DNA for the CDR3: TGCGCCAGCAGCTCGGGACAGGGTGATTCACCCCTCCACTTT.